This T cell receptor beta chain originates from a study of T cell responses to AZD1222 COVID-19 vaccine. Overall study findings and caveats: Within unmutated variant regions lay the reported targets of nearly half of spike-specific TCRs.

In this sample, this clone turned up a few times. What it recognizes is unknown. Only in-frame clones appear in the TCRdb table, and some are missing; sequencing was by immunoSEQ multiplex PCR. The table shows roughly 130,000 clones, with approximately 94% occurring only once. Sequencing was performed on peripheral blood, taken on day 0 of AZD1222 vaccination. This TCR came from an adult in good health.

The CDR3 bases are TGTGCCAGCAGCCAAAGGCGGAACTTACAAGAGACCCAGTACTTC. As protein: CASSQRRNLQETQYF. The chain combines TRBV3-1 (or the pseudogene TRBV3-2) with TRBJ2-5, with D unresolved. V was shortened by 2 bases and J by 2 bases, with 12 bases between the two germline ends. Germline lookup yields CDR1 LGHDT and CDR2 YNNKEL (reference sequence). The CDR3 runs 15 residues.